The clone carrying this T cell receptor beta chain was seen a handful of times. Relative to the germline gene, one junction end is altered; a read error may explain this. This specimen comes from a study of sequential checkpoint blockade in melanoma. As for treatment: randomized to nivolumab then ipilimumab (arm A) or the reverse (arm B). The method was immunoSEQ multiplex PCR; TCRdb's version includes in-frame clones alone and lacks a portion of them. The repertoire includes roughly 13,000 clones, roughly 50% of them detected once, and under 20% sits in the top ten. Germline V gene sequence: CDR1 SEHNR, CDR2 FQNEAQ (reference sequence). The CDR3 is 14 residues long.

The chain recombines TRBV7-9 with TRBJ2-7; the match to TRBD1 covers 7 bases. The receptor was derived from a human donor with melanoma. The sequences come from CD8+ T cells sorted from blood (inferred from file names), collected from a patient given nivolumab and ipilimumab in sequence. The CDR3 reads CASSPGQDPYEQYF. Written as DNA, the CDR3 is TGCGCCAGCAGCCCTGGACAGGATCCCTACGAGCAGTACTTC.